This T cell receptor beta chain was documented in a study of blood T cell repertoires in COVID-19. Study details: COVID-19 samples from acute and convalescent phases originated in the United States, Italy and Spain. T cells, B-cell-depleted T cells, or PBMCs supplied cDNA or gDNA.

The germline V gene has CDR1 MNHEY and CDR2 SVGEGT. This CDR3 contains 17 residues. V was clipped by 0 bases and J by 5 bases, with 19 bases between them. As processed by the authors: Cell counts per sample came from amplifying reference gene primers. Sequenced by immunoSEQ multiplex PCR; TCRdb stores in-frame clones only, minus some. From that table come the V and J calls and clone size; the DNA was used to work out D and trimming. The sample comprises hundreds of thousands of clones, roughly 90% of which are singletons, and about 1.2% rests with the top ten. The TCR was taken from a man aged 35 to 55 with acute or convalescent COVID-19. The chain joins TRBV6-2 or TRBV6-3 to TRBJ2-5; the D gene is possibly TRBD2 (5 bases). The sample consisted of peripheral blood. The CDR3 spells CASSYSIRRWGGETQYF. DNA of the CDR3: TGTGCCAGCAGTTACTCTATTCGGAGGTGGGGTGGTGAGACCCAGTACTTC.